This T cell receptor beta chain was recovered during a study of blood T cell repertoires in COVID-19. Study information: Acute and convalescent COVID-19 samples came from the United States, Italy and Spain. PBMCs, B-cell-depleted T cells, or T cells provided the cDNA or gDNA that made up the material.

The age range of participants was about 18 to 90 years, with residence in about two dozen US areas. Original methodology: Counts of nucleated cells, estimated from reference gene primer amplification, were obtained. Data came from immunoSEQ multiplex PCR; TCRdb stores just in-frame clones and leaves some out. The DNA gave D and trimming, while V, J and clone size come from that table. Of 250,000 or so clones listed, 85% to 95% were seen once; the top ten hold roughly 2.8%. This CDR3 has 13 amino acids. V lost 2 bases, J lost 4 bases, and 0 bases stayed unmatched. Germline assignment: CDR1 SQVTM and CDR2 ANQGSEA.

The sequenced sample was PBMCs or T cells enriched from blood (not recorded which). The clonotype originates from a man aged 40-50 years who had been exposed to COVID-19. The rearrangement uses TRBV29-1 and TRBJ2-3; TRBD2 agrees at 10 bases. This chain's CDR3 is CSVETSGADTQYF. CDR3 DNA: TGCAGCGTTGAAACTAGCGGGGCAGATACGCAGTATTTT.